This T cell receptor (beta chain) was captured by sequencing in a study of high-grade serous ovarian cancer treatment subgroups. Study context: Samples averaged approximately 15,000 reads and around 7,600 unique TCR beta rearrangements.

This clone has a handful of counts. Its antigen is unidentified. Measured with immunoSEQ multiplex PCR; TCRdb has only the in-frame clones, and not every one. The sample has some 7,000 clones; about 79% are singletons. V lost 4 bases to trimming and J lost 0 bases, with 7 bases between them. The CDR3 is 13 residues long. The germline V gene encodes CDR1 SEHNR and CDR2 FQNEAQ (reference sequence). Study results and caveats: Clonal relatedness tracked neoantigen level, and by trend copy number and mutation load. Same-patient tumor repertoires overlapped at roughly 0.1 to 0.85; different patients barely overlapped. Without spatial data, bulk sequencing limits insight into HGSC tumor diversity.

Tumor samples were taken before definitive surgery or chemotherapy. The sequenced sample consisted of tumor tissue. The chain employs TRBV7-9 and TRBJ2-7; D gene ambiguous. This TCR was recovered from a human donor with high-grade serous ovarian cancer. This chain's CDR3 is CASSSGGSYEQYF. CDR3 nucleotide sequence: TGTGCCAGCAGCTCTGGCGGCTCCTACGAGCAGTACTTC.